Shown below are 6 T cell receptor beta chains from a single sample sequenced in a study of beta chain features in type 1 diabetes. Study results and caveats: TCRB CDR3s from Type 1 diabetes patients were moderately but significantly shorter in all four CD4+ subsets.

The isolated RNA, all of it, was reverse transcribed, so expressed TCRB transcripts were what got sequenced. The method was immunoSEQ multiplex PCR; TCRdb's version includes in-frame clones alone and lacks a portion of them. The sample holds hundreds of thousands of clones, 11% to 15% seen once. The antigens these receptors bind are not known. Sequencing used naive CD4+ T cells from blood. These receptors were obtained from a man aged 18-30 years with type 1 diabetes.

V and J are TRBV5-1 and TRBJ2-7; weak D call: TRBD2 (5 bases). Germline V gene sequence: CDR1 SGHRS, CDR2 YFSETQ. Trimming pared 6 bases from V and 3 bases from J, leaving 16 bases between. This CDR3 has 14 residues. CDR3 sequence (DNA): TGCGCCAGCACTGGGGTCAGCGGAGGCTACGAGCAGTACTTC. Translation: CASTGVSGGYEQYF.

The chain has TRBV27 and TRBJ2-4; 8 nucleotides agree with TRBD2. The J segment lost 8 bases and the V segment lost 4 bases, leaving 10 bases of the junction unmatched. Germline CDR1 is MNHEY and CDR2 is SMNVEV (reference sequence). This CDR3 has 15 amino acids. The CDR3 loop is CASSSLTAGVDIQYF. Here the CDR3 DNA reads TGTGCCAGCAGTTCCCTCACAGCGGGGGTGGACATTCAGTACTTC.

This chain joins TRBV28 and TRBJ2-1; no clear D gene. There are 14 residues in the CDR3. Germline V gene sequence: CDR1 MDHEN, CDR2 SYDVKM. The V and J ends lost 6 bases and 2 bases respectively, with 11 bases between them. Written as DNA, the CDR3 is TGTGCCAGCAGGGACGAGCTCCCCTACAATGAGCAGTTCTTC. Its protein is CASRDELPYNEQFF.

This clone has only a few counts. This chain connects TRBV28 to TRBJ2-7; 10 bases are shared with TRBD2. Germline CDR1 and CDR2: MDHEN and SYDVKM. The CDR3 spans 15 residues. V lost 5 bases to trimming and J lost 7 bases; unmatched junction nucleotides: 11. The CDR3 DNA sequence: TGTGCCAGCAGTCCTCAGCGGGGGGGCCCACGGGAGCAGTACTTC. Translated, it gives CASSPQRGGPREQYF.

This clone came up a few times. The chain has TRBV5-4 and TRBJ2-2; D might be TRBD2 (7 bases). Germline V lookup: CDR1 SGHNT, CDR2 YYREEE (reference sequence). Trimming pared 4 bases from V and 7 bases from J, leaving 20 bases between. The CDR3 spans 16 residues. For the CDR3, the DNA is TGTGCCAGCAGCCCGCTTCGGGGGGCGAGCGTCGGGGAGCTGTTTTTT. This codes for CASSPLRGASVGELFF.

The chain carries TRBV2 and TRBJ2-1; D unresolved. The CDR3 sequence is 10 residues long. Trimming took off 4 bases at V and 10 bases at J, with 5 bases between the two ends. Germline values: CDR1 SNHLY, CDR2 FYNNEI. Here the CDR3 reads CASSAAEQFF. The CDR3 nucleotides read TGTGCCAGCAGTGCGGCAGAGCAGTTCTTC.